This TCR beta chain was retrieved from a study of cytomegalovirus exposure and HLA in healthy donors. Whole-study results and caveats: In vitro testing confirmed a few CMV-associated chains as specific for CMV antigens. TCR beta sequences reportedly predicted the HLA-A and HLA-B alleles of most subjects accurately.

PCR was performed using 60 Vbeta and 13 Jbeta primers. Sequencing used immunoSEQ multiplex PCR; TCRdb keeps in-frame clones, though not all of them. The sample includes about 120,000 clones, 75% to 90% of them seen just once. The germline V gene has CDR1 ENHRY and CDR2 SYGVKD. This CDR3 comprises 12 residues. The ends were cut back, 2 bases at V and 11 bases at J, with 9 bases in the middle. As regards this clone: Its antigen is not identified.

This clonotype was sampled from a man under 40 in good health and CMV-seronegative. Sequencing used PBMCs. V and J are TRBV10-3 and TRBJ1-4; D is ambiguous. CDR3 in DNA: TGTGCCATCAGTGAGGATCGCAGGAAACTGTTTTTT. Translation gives CAISEDRRKLFF.